The entry below describes one T cell receptor (beta chain). The antigen is unknown. These data are taken from a study of T-cell reconstitution after alpha-beta-depleted transplantation in children. Notes on the study in general: Surviving thymic progenitors and recipient T cells were the source of high TCRbeta diversity at day 60 in some patients. Counts and diversity of T cells one year after transplant came mostly from newly produced T cells. Several hundred expanded graft clones reportedly gave rise to the alpha-beta T cells present about two months after transplant.

V was pared by 3 bases and J by 5 bases, with 6 bases of the junction left unmatched. This CDR3 has 15 amino acids. Per the germline V gene, CDR1 is PRHDT and CDR2 is FYEKMQ (reference sequence). Construction of the TCRbeta library involved unique molecular identifiers. TCRdb analysed the PCR reads with MiXCR anew, one entry per CDR3 protein. This table holds more than 300,000 distinct CDR3 sequences, 16% found once. Source: PBMCs, mostly from graft donor cells, taken 360 days after TCRalphabeta/CD19-depleted stem cell transplant. The chain recombines TRBV13 with TRBJ2-3; 9 bases align to TRBD2. This sequence was found in a male patient between 2 and 10 years old who had a stem cell transplant for acute lymphoblastic leukemia, so the T cells may come from the graft donor. This CDR3 is CASSLTSGGIDTQYF. In nucleotides, the CDR3 is TGTGCCAGCAGCTTGACTAGCGGCGGAATAGATACGCAGTATTTT.